The 28 T cell receptor beta chains listed next were all sequenced from one sample in a study of blood T cell repertoires in COVID-19. Only in-frame clones appear in the TCRdb table, and some are missing; sequencing was by immunoSEQ multiplex PCR. This table holds 98,000 or so clones, more than 80% found once. Sequencing was carried out using peripheral blood. Receptors originate from a man in his 60s with acute or convalescent COVID-19.

This chain joins TRBV19 and TRBJ2-7; TRBD1 matches 8 bases. This CDR3 is built from 13 residues. V shed 5 bases, J shed 3 bases, and the junction held 3 bases outside the gene matches. Germline CDR1 LNHDA, CDR2 SQIVND (reference sequence). CDR3 sequence reads: CASSYGTGYEQYF. The CDR3 DNA follows: TGTGCCAGTAGTTACGGGACAGGCTACGAGCAGTACTTC.

The chain links TRBV7-9 to TRBJ1-5; the match to TRBD1 covers 7 bases. The trim removed 1 base at V and 3 bases at J, leaving 3 bases unmatched. The CDR3 is made up of 15 amino acids. Germline loops: CDR1 SEHNR, CDR2 FQNEAQ (reference sequence). The CDR3 spells CASSLERGPNQPQHF. CDR3 sequence (DNA): TGTGCCAGCAGCTTAGAGAGGGGGCCCAATCAGCCCCAGCATTTT.

The V gene is TRBV3-1 (or the pseudogene TRBV3-2), the J gene TRBJ1-5; a possible D gene is TRBD1 (5 bases). The CDR3 length is 13 residues. The germline V gene encodes CDR1 LGHDT and CDR2 YNNKEL (reference sequence). Trimming stripped 4 bases from V and 4 bases from J, with 8 bases between. CDR3 region: CASSRTYNQPQHF. Here the CDR3 DNA reads TGTGCCAGCAGCCGGACATATAATCAGCCCCAGCATTTT.

V is TRBV11-2 and J is TRBJ2-1; 15 nucleotides line up with TRBD2. The CDR3 has 14 residues. Germline-derived CDR1 and CDR2 are SGHAT and FQNNGV. Germline trimming cut 4 bases from V and 9 bases from J; bases unmatched to any gene: 1. CDR3 in DNA: TGTGCCAGCAGCTGGGGACTAGCGGGAGGTGAGCAGTTCTTC. Residues: CASSWGLAGGEQFF.

Only a few counts were recorded for this clone. The chain carries TRBV28 and TRBJ1-4; D gene uncertain. Trimming removed 4 bases from V and 6 bases from J, with 9 bases in between. The germline gives CDR1 MDHEN, CDR2 SYDVKM. The CDR3 contains 13 residues. The CDR3 bases are TGTGCCAGCAGTTGGACCGGGGATGAAAAACTGTTTTTT. Residues: CASSWTGDEKLFF.

The V gene is TRBV3-1 (or the pseudogene TRBV3-2), the J gene TRBJ1-4; D call uncertain. The CDR3 loop spans 15 amino acids. Germline V lookup: CDR1 LGHDT, CDR2 YNNKEL (reference sequence). V was trimmed by 5 bases and J by 3 bases, leaving 13 bases between them. The CDR3 DNA follows: TGTGCCAGCAGCACCCGAGACACTGCTAATGAAAAACTGTTTTTT. Its translation: CASSTRDTANEKLFF.

CDR3 coding DNA: TGTGCCAGCAGCGGGGGACAGGGCGGGCAGCCCCAGCATTTT. Its protein is CASSGGQGGQPQHF. This rearrangement joins TRBV9 to TRBJ1-5; 9 bases are shared with TRBD1. The CDR3 is made up of 14 amino acids. Trimming removed 3 bases from V and 7 bases from J; junction bases left unmatched: 5. Germline values: CDR1 SGDLS, CDR2 YYNGEE.

The gene calls are TRBV24-1 and TRBJ2-3; 14 bases are shared with TRBD2. The length of the CDR3 is 16 residues. Trimming took 4 bases from V and 4 from J; bases not matched to a gene: 3. From germline, CDR1 is KGHDR and CDR2 SFDVKD. CDR3 loop: CATSDPGLAGADTQYF. The DNA for the CDR3 is TGTGCCACCAGTGACCCGGGACTAGCGGGAGCAGATACGCAGTATTTT.

This chain's CDR3 is CASSLNPAVPYGYTF. For the CDR3, the DNA is TGTGCCAGCAGCTTAAACCCCGCAGTACCATATGGCTACACCTTC. V usage is TRBV7-8 and J usage is TRBJ1-2; no reliable D call. Germline V gene data show CDR1 as SGHVS and CDR2 as FQNEAQ. There are 15 residues in the CDR3. The germline V and J ends were trimmed by 2 bases and 5 bases, with 15 bases remaining between them.

This clone appeared once. The genes are TRBV7-2 and TRBJ1-1, with unresolved D. Trimming took 5 bases from V and 6 from J, leaving 13 bases between them. Germline V gene lookup returns CDR1 SGHTA and CDR2 FQGNSA. The CDR3 extends over 13 amino acids. The CDR3 spells CASSLMEGAEAFF. The CDR3 nucleotides are TGTGCCAGCAGCCTGATGGAGGGAGCTGAAGCTTTCTTT.

The chain employs TRBV7-9 and TRBJ2-7; maybe TRBD2 (6 bases). The CDR3 has 12 residues. Germline V gives CDR1 SEHNR, CDR2 FQNEAQ (reference sequence). V was shortened by 5 bases and J by 8 bases, with 13 bases between the two germline ends. CDR3 residues: CASSGGENKQYV. The DNA for the CDR3 is TGTGCCAGCAGCGGAGGGGAGAATAAGCAGTACGTC.

This rearrangement joins TRBV4-2 to TRBJ2-7, with 10 positions matching TRBD2. After removal of 11 bases from V and 3 bases from J, the junction contained 13 bases not matched to a gene. This CDR3 spans 15 amino acids. Germline values: CDR1 LGHNA, CDR2 YNFKEQ. The CDR3 DNA sequence: TGTGCCGGGCTATTGTCTCGGACTAGCGGCTACGAGCAGTACTTC. It specifies CAGLLSRTSGYEQYF.

This chain uses TRBV9 with TRBJ1-2, with D hard to call. Per the germline V gene, CDR1 is SGDLS and CDR2 is YYNGEE. V lost 3 bases and J 6 bases, leaving 12 bases between the germline ends. This CDR3 is built from 13 residues. The CDR3 nucleotides are TGTGCCAGCAGCGCATTTTCTTCGGATGGCTACACCTTC. This encodes CASSAFSSDGYTF.

This chain uses TRBV28 with TRBJ2-5; a possible D gene is TRBD1 (5 bases). The CDR3 sequence is 14 residues long. Germline loops: CDR1 MDHEN, CDR2 SYDVKM. Trimming stripped 7 bases from V and 4 bases from J, with 16 bases between. In DNA form, the CDR3 reads TGTGCCAGCAAAGTACATTGGGGCCTAGAGACCCAGTACTTC. Its translation is CASKVHWGLETQYF.

A single count supports this clone. The chain has TRBV12-3 or TRBV12-4 and TRBJ1-1; D perhaps matches TRBD1 (5 bases). The CDR3 length is 12 residues. Trimming removed 2 bases from V and 8 bases from J, with 9 bases in between. The CDR3 loop reads CASSLPGLEAFF. CDR3 in DNA: TGTGCCAGCAGTTTACCGGGACTCGAAGCTTTCTTT.

J is TRBJ2-3 and V is TRBV11-3, with TRBD2 identical over 7 bases. V trimming: 1 base; J trimming: 4 bases; junction bases outside the gene matches: 2. The germline V gene encodes CDR1 SGHNT and CDR2 YENEEA. The CDR3 totals 14 residues. CDR3 in amino acids: CASSLAAGADTQYF. For the CDR3, the DNA is TGTGCCAGCAGCTTAGCGGCGGGAGCAGATACGCAGTATTTT.

This rearrangement joins TRBV7-9 to TRBJ2-4, with D maybe TRBD2 (6 bases). CDR1 is SEHNR and CDR2 is FQNEAQ in the germline V gene (reference sequence). The CDR3 consists of 19 residues. Between the trimmed V and J ends, which lost 4 bases and 4 bases, there was a span of 26 bases. CDR3 DNA sequence: TGTGCCAGCAGCTCCAAAACGGGAACAGACCGGGACTCAAAAAACATTCAGTACTTC. This sequence encodes CASSSKTGTDRDSKNIQYF. Full variable domain (outside the CDR3, taken from reference TRBV7-9 and TRBJ2-4): DTGVSQNPRHKITKRGQNVTFRCDPISEHNRLYWYRQTLGQGPEFLTYFQNEAQLEKSRLLSDRFSAERPKGSFSTLEIQRTEQGDSAMYLCASSSKTGTDRDSKNIQYFGAGTRLSVL.

This clone was observed a handful of times. The chain recombines TRBV13 with TRBJ1-5; D may be TRBD1 (5 bases). V was trimmed by 2 bases and J by 8 bases, leaving 10 bases between them. The CDR3 spans 13 residues. Germline CDR1 PRHDT, CDR2 FYEKMQ (reference sequence). The CDR3 loop is CASSLSRDKPQHF. DNA of the CDR3: TGTGCCAGCAGCTTATCCAGGGATAAGCCCCAGCATTTT.

Remarks on this clone: A read error may account for a junction end that differs from germline. The V and J genes are TRBV11-3 and TRBJ1-1; TRBD1 aligns across 9 bases. The CDR3 consists of 15 residues. Germline CDR1 SGHNT, CDR2 YENEEA. The CDR3 reads CASSVDRGIRTEAFF. The DNA of the CDR3 is TGTGCCAGCAGCGTAGACAGGGGGATTAGGACTGAAGCTTTCTTT.

The chain links TRBV5-1 to TRBJ1-1, with D hard to call. The V end was cut by 0 bases, the J end by 1 base, with 7 bases between. Germline CDR1 and CDR2: SGHRS and YFSETQ. The CDR3 extends over 14 amino acids. CDR3 sequence reads: CASSLEGANTEAFF. CDR3 DNA sequence: TGCGCCAGCAGCTTGGAGGGAGCGAACACTGAAGCTTTCTTT. Combining the CDR3 with reference TRBV5-1 and TRBJ1-1 gives the whole variable domain KAGVTQTPRYLIKTRGQQVTLSCSPISGHRSVSWYQQTPGQGLQFLFEYFSETQRNKGNFPGRFSGRQFSNSRSEMNVSTLELGDSALYLCASSLEGANTEAFFGQGTRLTVV.

V is TRBV5-4 and J is TRBJ2-5; 11 nucleotides align to TRBD2. CDR1 and CDR2 from the germline V gene are SGHNT and YYREEE (reference sequence). The CDR3 consists of 15 residues. Losses at the gene ends were 5 bases for V and 2 bases for J; bases not matched to a gene: 5. CDR3 bases: TGTGCCAGCAGTTCCGGGACTAGCGGTCAAGAGACCCAGTACTTC. Protein sequence: CASSSGTSGQETQYF.

The rearrangement uses TRBV19 and TRBJ2-7; 8 bases line up with TRBD2. Germline-derived CDR1 and CDR2 are LNHDA and SQIVND (reference sequence). The V segment lost 1 base and the J segment 3 bases; nucleotides outside the gene matches: 8. The length of the CDR3 is 16 residues. The CDR3 region is CASSIVAGGRLYEQYF. CDR3 bases: TGTGCCAGTAGTATAGTTGCGGGCGGGAGGCTCTACGAGCAGTACTTC.

This clone was counted only a few times. V gene TRBV2 combines with J gene TRBJ1-1; a possible D gene is TRBD1 (5 bases). The CDR3 consists of 15 residues. Germline CDR1 is SNHLY and CDR2 is FYNNEI. V gave up 6 bases and J gave up 2 bases, with 16 bases separating them. The CDR3 DNA reads as TGTGCCAGCAGCGATAACAGGACGCCAAACACTGAAGCTTTCTTT. Its protein product is CASSDNRTPNTEAFF.

The chain employs TRBV7-2 and TRBJ1-2, with 10 bases lining up with TRBD1. The V and J ends lost 5 bases and 4 bases, in that order; junction bases with no gene match: 7. The CDR3 totals 15 residues. Per germline, CDR1 SGHTA and CDR2 FQGNSA. The chain's CDR3 is CASSPGTGVTYGYTF. CDR3 in DNA: TGTGCCAGCAGCCCCGGGACAGGGGTAACCTATGGCTACACCTTC.

The rearrangement joins TRBV18 to TRBJ1-5; D is possibly TRBD1 (5 bases). This CDR3 is built from 14 residues. Germline V CDR1 and CDR2: KGHSH, LQKENI. The V end was cut by 0 bases, the J end by 6 bases, with 9 bases between. CDR3 nucleotides: TGTGCCAGCTCACCACCGGGGGGAGGTCAGCCCCAGCATTTT. The encoded protein is CASSPPGGGQPQHF. The full variable domain, its missing parts supplied by reference TRBV18 and TRBJ1-5, is NAGVMQNPRHLVRRRGQEARLRCSPMKGHSHVYWYRQLPEEGLKFMVYLQKENIIDESGMPKERFSAEFPKEGPSILRIQQVVRGDSAAYFCASSPPGGGQPQHFGDGTRLSIL.

The chain couples TRBV4-1 to TRBJ1-6; TRBD1 matches at 8 bases. Germline trimming cut 1 base from V and 7 bases from J; bases unmatched to any gene: 3. The CDR3 runs to 15 residues. Germline lookup yields CDR1 MGHRA and CDR2 YSYEKL. CDR3 loop: CASSQARTGNSPLHF. DNA for the CDR3: TGCGCCAGCAGCCAAGCTAGGACAGGGAATTCACCCCTCCACTTT.

The rearrangement uses TRBV11-2 and TRBJ2-7; 8 bases are a match to TRBD1. The CDR3 has 14 residues. J lost 3 bases, V lost 4 bases, and 5 bases had no gene match. Germline V gene lookup returns CDR1 SGHAT and CDR2 FQNNGV. CDR3 protein: CASSWGTGGYEQYV. CDR3 DNA sequence: TGTGCCAGCAGCTGGGGGACAGGAGGCTACGAGCAGTACGTC.

The chain links TRBV10-2 to TRBJ2-5; a possible D gene is TRBD2 (5 bases). Trimming left V 7 bases short and J 5 bases short, with 11 bases between. The CDR3 is 12 residues long. CDR1 is WSHSY, CDR2 SAAADI, per germline. CDR3 residues: CASTRGPETQYF. The CDR3 DNA reads TGCGCCAGCACCCGGGGTCCGGAGACCCAGTACTTC.